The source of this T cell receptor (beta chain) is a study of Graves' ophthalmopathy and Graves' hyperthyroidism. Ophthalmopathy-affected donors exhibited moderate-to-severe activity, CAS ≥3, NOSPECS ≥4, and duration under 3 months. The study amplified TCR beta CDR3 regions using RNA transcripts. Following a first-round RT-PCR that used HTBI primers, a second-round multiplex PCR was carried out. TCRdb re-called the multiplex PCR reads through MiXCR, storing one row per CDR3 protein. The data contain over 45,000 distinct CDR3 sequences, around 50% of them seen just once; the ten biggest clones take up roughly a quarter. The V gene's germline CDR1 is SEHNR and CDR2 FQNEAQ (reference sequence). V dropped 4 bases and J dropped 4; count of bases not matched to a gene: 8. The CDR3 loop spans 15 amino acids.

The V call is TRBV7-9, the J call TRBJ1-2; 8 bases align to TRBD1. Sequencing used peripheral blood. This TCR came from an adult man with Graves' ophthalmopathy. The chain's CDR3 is CASSSGATGGYGYTF. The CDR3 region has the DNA TGTGCCAGCAGCTCTGGGGCCACAGGGGGCTATGGCTACACCTTC.